Listed here are 20 T cell receptor beta chains from one sample, sequenced in a study of cytomegalovirus exposure and HLA in healthy donors (dated by TCRdb to about 2017). To prepare the library, the immunoSEQ multiplex PCR assay was applied. The multiplex PCR relied on a mix of 60 forward primers for TCR Vbeta segments and 13 reverse primers for TCR Jbeta segments. TCRdb limited this immuneACCESS table to in-frame rearrangements with V and J called. A share of clones is missing; checked studies link under half to unresolved V genes, and the rest is unexplained. This sample is represented by about 130,000 clones; over 65% of them were singletons. Around 4% of the sample lies in the top ten. Specimen: PBMCs. Source of these receptors: a man younger than 30 in good health and CMV-seropositive.

This clone was seen a few times. The rearrangement uses TRBV5-4 and TRBJ2-2, with 8 nucleotides matching TRBD1. The CDR3 loop spans 17 amino acids. V shed 2 bases and J 5 bases; nucleotides not matched to a gene: 11. In germline, CDR1 is SGHNT, CDR2 YYREEE (reference sequence). The CDR3 nucleotides read TGTGCCAGCAGCTTAAGAACAGGGGGTGTTTCAACCGGGGAGCTGTTTTTT. It translates to CASSLRTGGVSTGELFF.

V gene TRBV27 combines with J gene TRBJ2-3, with TRBD1 matching over 7 bases. This CDR3 is built from 14 residues. The V and J ends lost 11 bases and 2 bases, in that order; junction bases with no gene match: 10. The germline CDR1 and CDR2 sequences are MNHEY and SMNVEV (reference sequence). The CDR3 protein is CAARQGGSTDTQYF. DNA for the CDR3: TGTGCCGCCAGACAGGGCGGCTCCACAGATACGCAGTATTTT.

The chain is built from TRBV6-1 and TRBJ1-2; 10 bases map to TRBD1. This CDR3 contains 18 residues. The ends lost 3 bases at V and 5 bases at J; junction bases unmatched: 15. Germline values: CDR1 MNHNS, CDR2 SASEGT. DNA for the CDR3: TGTGCCAGCAGTGACGGGAGACAGGGGGCGAACCTTCGGTATGGCTACACCTTC. It yields the protein CASSDGRQGANLRYGYTF.

This rearrangement joins TRBV7-6 to TRBJ2-7, with D unclear. Germline CDR1 and CDR2: SGHVS and FNYEAQ. This CDR3 contains 12 residues. The ends were cut back, 5 bases at V and 3 bases at J, with 8 bases in the middle. In nucleotides, the CDR3 is TGTGCCAGCAGCCCTACCAACTACGAGCAGTACTTC. Protein sequence: CASSPTNYEQYF.

V gene TRBV5-1 combines with J gene TRBJ2-7; tentative D call: TRBD2 (6 bases). CDR3 size: 15 residues. Germline V gene lookup returns CDR1 SGHRS and CDR2 YFSETQ. V dropped 1 base and J dropped 4 bases, with 15 bases sitting between them. The CDR3 loop is CASSLSPQGGYEQYF. CDR3 DNA sequence: TGCGCCAGCAGCTTGAGTCCGCAGGGAGGTTACGAGCAGTACTTC.

V gene TRBV13 combines with J gene TRBJ1-1, with a tentative D call TRBD1 (5 bases). Trimming took off 0 bases at V and 6 bases at J, with 14 bases between the two ends. Germline V gene sequence: CDR1 PRHDT, CDR2 FYEKMQ (reference sequence). The CDR3 spans 15 residues. The chain's CDR3 is CASSLGHEGGAEAFF. The CDR3 nucleotides read TGTGCCAGCAGCTTAGGCCACGAGGGAGGGGCTGAAGCTTTCTTT. Supplemented by reference TRBV13 and TRBJ1-1, the full variable domain reads AAGVIQSPRHLIKEKRETATLKCYPIPRHDTVYWYQQGPGQDPQFLISFYEKMQSDKGSIPDRFSAQQFSDYHSELNMSSLELGDSALYFCASSLGHEGGAEAFFGQGTRLTVV.

The gene calls are TRBV18 and TRBJ2-7; D is perhaps TRBD1 (5 bases). The length of the CDR3 is 12 residues. Per germline, CDR1 KGHSH and CDR2 LQKENI. V was shortened by 2 bases and J by 4 bases, with 6 bases between the two germline ends. CDR3 residues: CASSPRGYEQYF. The CDR3 DNA follows: TGTGCCAGCTCACCAAGGGGTTACGAGCAGTACTTC.

V gene TRBV2 combines with J gene TRBJ2-1; TRBD2 aligns across 15 bases. Germline V gene sequence: CDR1 SNHLY, CDR2 FYNNEI. Losses at the gene ends were 6 bases for V and 7 bases for J; bases not matched to a gene: 7. There are 16 residues in the CDR3. The CDR3 is CASRVRTSGGANEQFF. The CDR3 nucleotides are TGTGCCAGCAGAGTTAGGACTAGCGGGGGGGCGAATGAGCAGTTCTTC. Full variable domain (missing parts from reference TRBV2 and TRBJ2-1): EPEVTQTPSHQVTQMGQEVILRCVPISNHLYFYWYRQILGQKVEFLVSFYNNEISEKSEIFDDQFSVERPDGSNFTLKIRSTKLEDSAMYFCASRVRTSGGANEQFFGPGTRLTVL.

This chain connects TRBV28 to TRBJ2-7; 8 nucleotides agree with TRBD1. CDR1 is MDHEN and CDR2 is SYDVKM in the germline V gene. The trim removed 1 base at V and 4 bases at J, leaving 3 bases unmatched. The CDR3 is made up of 14 amino acids. The CDR3 region is CASSLSGTGYEQYF. CDR3 in DNA: TGTGCCAGCAGTTTATCCGGGACAGGATACGAGCAGTACTTC.

The genes are TRBV5-6 and TRBJ2-7; possible D gene TRBD2, 6 bases. The CDR3 extends over 15 amino acids. Germline CDR1 reads SGHDT; CDR2 reads YYEEEE. Between the trimmed V and J ends, which lost 1 base and 2 bases, there was a span of 13 bases. This chain's CDR3 is CASSLRPEGTYEQYF. In nucleotides, the CDR3 is TGTGCCAGCAGCTTGAGGCCGGAGGGGACCTACGAGCAGTACTTC.

V gene TRBV11-3 combines with J gene TRBJ2-1; the D gene is possibly TRBD2 (6 bases). This CDR3 comprises 15 residues. Trimming removed 2 bases at V and 8 bases at J, with 16 bases between. Germline loops: CDR1 SGHNT, CDR2 YENEEA. The CDR3 DNA follows: TGTGCCAGCAGCTTAACCCGGGAGAGTAGCCATGAGCAGTTCTTC. Translated: CASSLTRESSHEQFF.

This chain uses TRBV7-2 with TRBJ2-5, with 7 bases aligning to TRBD2. Germline V lookup: CDR1 SGHTA, CDR2 FQGNSA. The CDR3 extends over 14 amino acids. With 5 bases clipped from V and 0 bases from J, the junction kept 3 bases outside the gene matches. CDR3 bases: TGTGCCAGCAGCCAACTAGCGAACCAAGAGACCCAGTACTTC. It is translated as CASSQLANQETQYF. The entire variable domain, with the rest obtained from reference TRBV7-2 and TRBJ2-5, is as follows: GAGVSQSPSNKVTEKGKDVELRCDPISGHTALYWYRQSLGQGLEFLIYFQGNSAPDKSGLPSDRFSAERTGGSVSTLTIQRTQQEDSAVYLCASSQLANQETQYFGPGTRLLVL.

This rearrangement joins TRBV28 to TRBJ2-7, with TRBD2 identical over 8 bases. With V trimmed by 0 bases and J by 7 bases, 8 bases remained unmatched. The CDR3 spans 15 residues. From germline, CDR1 is MDHEN and CDR2 SYDVKM. The chain's CDR3 is CASSLWSGSKGEQYF. In nucleotides, the CDR3 is TGTGCCAGCAGTTTATGGAGCGGGAGTAAGGGGGAGCAGTACTTC.

This clone showed up just once. This sequence joins TRBV4-1 and TRBJ2-5; 10 positions agree with TRBD2. CDR1 is MGHRA and CDR2 is YSYEKL in the germline V gene. The CDR3 runs 18 residues. V lost 2 bases to trimming and J lost 0 bases; unmatched junction nucleotides: 9. The CDR3 DNA sequence: TGCGCCAGCAGCCAATTGCCCGCACTAGCGGGGCACCAAGAGACCCAGTACTTC. It translates to CASSQLPALAGHQETQYF.

This clone showed up just a few times. The same CDR3 can be traced to other DNA sequences in this sample. The chain recombines TRBV6-5 with TRBJ1-1; 7 nucleotides agree with TRBD1. This CDR3 has 13 amino acids. The V gene's germline CDR1 is MNHEY and CDR2 SVGAGI. Germline trimming cut 6 bases from V and 0 bases from J; bases unmatched to any gene: 1. The CDR3 sequence is CASRQGMNTEAFF. For the CDR3, the DNA is TGTGCCAGCAGACAGGGGATGAACACTGAAGCTTTCTTT.

This chain joins TRBV10-3 and TRBJ2-3, with TRBD2 matching over 9 bases. CDR3 length: 18 residues. Germline V gene data show CDR1 as ENHRY and CDR2 as SYGVKD. Germline trimming cut 0 bases from V and 1 base from J; bases unmatched to any gene: 8. The CDR3 coding sequence is TGTGCCATCAGTGAGTCACGGGGTAGCGGGGGACGCACAGATACGCAGTATTTT. This sequence encodes CAISESRGSGGRTDTQYF.

This sequence joins TRBV5-6 and TRBJ1-2; TRBD1 matches at 9 bases. The CDR3 extends over 15 amino acids. Unmatched junction bases numbered 7, after V lost 3 bases and J lost 4 bases. The V gene's germline CDR1 is SGHDT and CDR2 YYEEEE. This CDR3 is CASSWGTGSSYGYTF. The CDR3 DNA sequence: TGTGCCAGCAGCTGGGGGACAGGGTCTAGCTATGGCTACACCTTC. Based on the CDR3 plus reference TRBV5-6 and TRBJ1-2, the full variable domain is DAGVTQSPTHLIKTRGQQVTLRCSPKSGHDTVSWYQQALGQGPQFIFQYYEEEERQRGNFPDRFSGHQFPNYSSELNVNALLLGDSALYLCASSWGTGSSYGYTFGSGTRLTVV.

The J gene is TRBJ1-2, the V gene TRBV6-5; 8 bases are a match to TRBD1. The CDR3 extends over 14 amino acids. Germline V gene sequence: CDR1 MNHEY, CDR2 SVGAGI. V shed 6 bases and J 4 bases; nucleotides not matched to a gene: 7. CDR3 sequence: CASSQGGTGYGYTF. CDR3 nucleotides: TGTGCCAGCAGCCAAGGTGGGACAGGCTATGGCTACACCTTC.

The rearrangement links TRBV19 to TRBJ1-5, with 7 bases aligning to TRBD1. The V gene end was trimmed by 4 bases and the J gene end by 5 bases; junction bases not matched to a gene: 8. In germline, CDR1 is LNHDA, CDR2 SQIVND (reference sequence). CDR3 length: 15 amino acids. The CDR3 reads CASSRGSTGDQPQHF. The CDR3 DNA reads as TGTGCCAGTAGTAGGGGGAGTACAGGGGATCAGCCCCAGCATTTT.

This clone appeared once. This sequence joins TRBV28 and TRBJ1-2; TRBD1 aligns across 9 bases. V dropped 4 bases and J dropped 2; count of bases not matched to a gene: 5. The CDR3 loop spans 15 amino acids. Germline loops: CDR1 MDHEN, CDR2 SYDVKM. In nucleotides, the CDR3 is TGTGCCAGCAGTTCTAGGGACAGGGTGAACTATGGCTACACCTTC. Protein sequence: CASSSRDRVNYGYTF.